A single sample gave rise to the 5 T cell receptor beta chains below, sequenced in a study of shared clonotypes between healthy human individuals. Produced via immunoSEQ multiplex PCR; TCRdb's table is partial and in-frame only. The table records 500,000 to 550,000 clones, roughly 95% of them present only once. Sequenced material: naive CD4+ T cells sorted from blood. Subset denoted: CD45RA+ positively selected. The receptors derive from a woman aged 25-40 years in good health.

Written as DNA, the CDR3 is TGTGCCAGCAGCTCCTACACGAACACTGAAGCTTTCTTT. Residues: CASSSYTNTEAFF. The rearrangement uses TRBV5-4 and TRBJ1-1; D unclear. The CDR3 contains 13 residues. Germline V gene lookup returns CDR1 SGHNT and CDR2 YYREEE (reference sequence). Trimming took 3 bases from V and 1 from J, leaving 7 bases between them.

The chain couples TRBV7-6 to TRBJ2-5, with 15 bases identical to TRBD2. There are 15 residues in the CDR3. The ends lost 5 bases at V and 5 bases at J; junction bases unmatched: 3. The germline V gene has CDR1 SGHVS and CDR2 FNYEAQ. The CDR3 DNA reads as TGTGCCAGCAGCGGGACTAGCGGGAGGTGGGAGACCCAGTACTTC. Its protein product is CASSGTSGRWETQYF. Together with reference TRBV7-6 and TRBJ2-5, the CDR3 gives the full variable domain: GAGVSQSPRYKVTKRGQDVALRCDPISGHVSLYWYRQALGQGPEFLTYFNYEAQQDKSGLPNDRFSAERPEGSISTLTIQRTEQRDSAMYRCASSGTSGRWETQYFGPGTRLLVL.

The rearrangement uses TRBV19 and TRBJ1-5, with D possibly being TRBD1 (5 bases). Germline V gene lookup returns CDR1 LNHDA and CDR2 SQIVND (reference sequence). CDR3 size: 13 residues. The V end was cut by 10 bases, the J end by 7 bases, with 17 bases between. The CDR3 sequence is CATSRGGGQPQHF. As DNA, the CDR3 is TGTGCCACCTCAAGGGGAGGCGGGCAGCCCCAGCATTTT.

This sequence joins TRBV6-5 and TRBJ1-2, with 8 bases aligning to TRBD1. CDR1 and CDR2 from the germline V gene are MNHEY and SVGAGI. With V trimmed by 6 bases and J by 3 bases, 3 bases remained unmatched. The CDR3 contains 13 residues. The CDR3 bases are TGTGCCAGCAGAGGACAGGGTGACTATGGCTACACCTTC. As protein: CASRGQGDYGYTF.

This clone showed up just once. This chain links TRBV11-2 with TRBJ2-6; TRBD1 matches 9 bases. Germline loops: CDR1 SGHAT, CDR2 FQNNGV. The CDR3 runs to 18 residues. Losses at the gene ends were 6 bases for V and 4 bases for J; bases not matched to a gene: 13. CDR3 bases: TGTGCCAGCAGAGCACCCGGGACAGGGTTAAGCGGGGCCAACGTCCTGACTTTC. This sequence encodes CASRAPGTGLSGANVLTF.